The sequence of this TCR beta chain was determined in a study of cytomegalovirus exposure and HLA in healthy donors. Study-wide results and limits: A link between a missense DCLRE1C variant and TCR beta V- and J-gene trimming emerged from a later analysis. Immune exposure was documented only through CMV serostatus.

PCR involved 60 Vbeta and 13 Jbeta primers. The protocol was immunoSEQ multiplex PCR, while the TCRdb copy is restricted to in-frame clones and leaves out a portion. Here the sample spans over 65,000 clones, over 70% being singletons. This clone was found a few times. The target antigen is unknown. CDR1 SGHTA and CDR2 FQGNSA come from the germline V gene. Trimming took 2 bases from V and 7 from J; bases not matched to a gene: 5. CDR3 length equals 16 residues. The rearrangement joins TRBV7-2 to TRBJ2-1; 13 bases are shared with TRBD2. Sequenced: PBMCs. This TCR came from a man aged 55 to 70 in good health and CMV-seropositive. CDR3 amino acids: CASSLQTSGGTNEQFF. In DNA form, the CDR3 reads TGTGCCAGCAGCTTACAGACTAGCGGGGGGACAAATGAGCAGTTCTTC.